These T cell receptor beta chains were read from a single sample in a study of blood T cell repertoires in COVID-19. Sequencing used immunoSEQ multiplex PCR; TCRdb keeps in-frame clones, though not all of them. The sample carries about 71,000 clones, 82% recorded once. Material: peripheral blood. The receptors shown here come from a woman older than 75 with acute or convalescent COVID-19. Both conserved end residues are part of each CDR3. D genes are given only for firm matches. The size field is filled for only some rows; it gives once, few, many or a size class.

cdr3_nt cdr3_aa clone_size d_call j_call v_call
TGCGCCAGCAGCCTGCAGGGGTCTAATGAAAAACTGTTTTTT CASSLQGSNEKLFF - - TRBJ1-4 TRBV5-1
TGTGCCAGCAGCCGGACTAGCAGCTACGAGCAGTACTTC CASSRTSSYEQYF - TRBD2 TRBJ2-7 TRBV6-2/TRBV6-3
TGTGCCAGCAGCGTCCAAACAGGGGGGAGGAACACCGGGGAGCTGTTTTTT CASSVQTGGRNTGELFF - TRBD1 TRBJ2-2 TRBV9
TGTGCCATCGGTCTAGCGGGAGGTCAGGCAGATACGCAGTATTTT CAIGLAGGQADTQYF - TRBD2 TRBJ2-3 TRBV10-3
TGTGCCAGCAGCGTAGCGGGTCTCGAGGATACGCAGTATTTT CASSVAGLEDTQYF - TRBD2 TRBJ2-3 TRBV11-2
TGTGCCAGTAATAGGGGGAGCTCTGGAAACACCATATATTTT CASNRGSSGNTIYF - - TRBJ1-3 TRBV19
TGTGCCACCAGCAGAACAGGGAGAGGCACTGAAGCTTTCTTT CATSRTGRGTEAFF - - TRBJ1-1 TRBV15
TGCAGCGTTGTTAAGGGCCACCTCTTAGGGCAGGGTTTTAACACTGAAGCTTTCTTT CSVVKGHLLGQGFNTEAFF - - TRBJ1-1 TRBV29-1
TGCGCCAGCAGTGAATGGGGGCTGGGGGCCAAAAACATTCAGTACTTC CASSEWGLGAKNIQYF - - TRBJ2-4 TRBV10-1
TGTGCCAGCAGCAATAGCGGGAGCGGGGCAGATACGCAGTATTTT CASSNSGSGADTQYF - TRBD2 TRBJ2-3 TRBV13
TGTGCCAGCAGCTTAGCACCCGGGACTCCACCTTTCTTC CASSLAPGTPPFF - - TRBJ2-1 TRBV11-3
TGCGCCAGCAGTCAATCCAAACGTCGAGGTTGGAATTCACCCCTCCACTTT CASSQSKRRGWNSPLHF few - TRBJ1-6 TRBV23-1
TGTGCCAGCTCTAGACCCTATTCCGGGGAGACCCAGTACTTC CASSRPYSGETQYF - - TRBJ2-5 TRBV27
TGCGCCAGCAGCCTGGGCCAGGGAGGCGTCACTGAAGCTTTCTTT CASSLGQGGVTEAFF - - TRBJ1-1 TRBV5-1
TGTGCCAGCAGCTTGACCACTAGTGGCACAGATACGCAGTATTTT CASSLTTSGTDTQYF - - TRBJ2-3 TRBV7-9
TGTGCCAGCAGCCAAGATTTGGGTAGCGGAGTAGCCAAAAACATTCAGTACTTC CASSQDLGSGVAKNIQYF - - TRBJ2-4 TRBV3-1/TRBV3-2
TGCAGCGTAGGACAGGGTCGCGACACTGAAGCTTTCTTT CSVGQGRDTEAFF - TRBD1 TRBJ1-1 TRBV29-1
TGTGCCAGCAGCGCTAGGACTAGCGGGATCTACGAGCAGTACTTC CASSARTSGIYEQYF - TRBD2 TRBJ2-7 TRBV2
TGTGCCACCAGCCTCTTAAACACTGAAGCTTTCTTT CATSLLNTEAFF - - TRBJ1-1 TRBV15
TGTGCCAGCAGTTCAAATAAATTTAGCAGGGGCCAAGAGACCCAGTACTTC CASSSNKFSRGQETQYF - - TRBJ2-5 TRBV28
TGCGCCAGCAGCCAACGAAGGTCCCCGGCCCGAGGGGGAACAGATACGCAGTATTTT CASSQRRSPARGGTDTQYF - - TRBJ2-3 TRBV4-3
TGCGCCAGCAAAAGGGGCGGGGGCGGCCCAGATACGCAGTATTTT CASKRGGGGPDTQYF - - TRBJ2-3 TRBV5-1
TGTGCCAGCTCACCACTTCCGGGGAAGAGCTCCTACGAGCAGTACTTC CASSPLPGKSSYEQYF - - TRBJ2-7 TRBV18